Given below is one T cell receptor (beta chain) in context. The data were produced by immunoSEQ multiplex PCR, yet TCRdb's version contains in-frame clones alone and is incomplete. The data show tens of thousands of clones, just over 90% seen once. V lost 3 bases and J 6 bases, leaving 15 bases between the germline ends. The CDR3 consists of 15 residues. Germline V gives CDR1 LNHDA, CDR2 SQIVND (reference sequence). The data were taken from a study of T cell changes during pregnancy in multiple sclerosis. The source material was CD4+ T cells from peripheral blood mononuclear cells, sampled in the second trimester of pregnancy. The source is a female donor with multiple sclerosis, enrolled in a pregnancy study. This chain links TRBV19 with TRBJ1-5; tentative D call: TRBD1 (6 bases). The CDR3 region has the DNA TGTGCCAGTAGTATTATAGAGGGGGTAATTCAGCCCCAGCATTTT. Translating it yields CASSIIEGVIQPQHF.